The T cell receptor beta chain described here comes from a study of blood T cell repertoires in COVID-19. The V gene's germline CDR1 is LGHDT and CDR2 YNNKEL (reference sequence). CDR3 length: 14 residues. Deletions cut 0 bases from V and 5 bases from J, with 10 bases between. Generated by immunoSEQ multiplex PCR, the TCRdb table keeps only in-frame clones and is missing some. The repertoire includes about 170,000 clones, approximately 87% of them detected once, and around 4.3% sits in the top ten. This clone was seen a handful of times. The sample contains more than one DNA sequence encoding this CDR3.

This clonotype was sampled from a woman aged 45 to 65 who had recovered from COVID-19. The rearrangement uses TRBV3-1 (or the pseudogene TRBV3-2) and TRBJ2-5, with D perhaps TRBD1 (5 bases). Material: PBMCs or T cells enriched from blood (not recorded which). The CDR3 loop is CASSQDRVRETQYF. The CDR3 region has the DNA TGTGCCAGCAGCCAAGACAGGGTCCGGGAGACCCAGTACTTC.